This passage covers 4 T cell receptor beta chains from one sample sequenced in a study of T cell repertoires in cytomegalovirus infection (dated by TCRdb to about 2019). The sequencer was an Illumina HiSeq 1500. TCRdb reworked the public reads: Q25 trimming with fastp, MiXCR clone assembly, productive beta chains retained. Merged by CDR3 protein, the rows form single entries marked with the most common genes and DNA. A total of approximately 470,000 distinct CDR3 sequences appear in this sample, under 55% of them only once. About two fifths of the sample rests with the top ten. What this sample's treatment or condition label stands for: in vitro stimulation with specific CMV peptide epitopes to enrich CMV-specific T cells. For these TCRs, the target antigens are not known. The input for sequencing was cultured PBMCs, taken from culture after CMV antigen stimulation. The receptor set was obtained from a human donor in good health (CMV status not recorded). Some clones in this sample may be carry-over from other donors' samples.

The CDR3 coding sequence is TGTGCCAGCAGTTTTGGGTTAGGTACGAATCAGCCCCAGCATTTT. Its protein is CASSFGLGTNQPQHF. The V gene is TRBV12-3 or TRBV12-4, the J gene TRBJ1-5; D unclear. The CDR3 totals 15 residues. The germline V and J ends were trimmed by 3 bases and 4 bases, with 13 bases remaining between them.

The V gene is TRBV7-2, the J gene TRBJ2-7; D perhaps matches TRBD2 (6 bases). With 1 base removed from V and 3 bases from J, the gap between germline ends came to 13 bases. The CDR3 sequence is 15 residues long. Germline values: CDR1 SGHTA, CDR2 FQGNSA. The CDR3 protein is CASSLDGAGNYEQYF. Here the CDR3 DNA reads TGTGCCAGCAGCTTAGATGGCGCGGGGAACTACGAGCAGTACTTC.

This clonotype has a handful of counts. J is TRBJ2-7 and V is TRBV20-1; 8 bases line up with TRBD1. V shed 3 bases, J shed 2 bases, and the junction held 3 bases outside the gene matches. Per the germline V gene, CDR1 is DFQATT and CDR2 is SNEGSKA (reference sequence). This CDR3 has 13 residues. The CDR3, as DNA: TGCAGTGCTAGCCAGGGGGCGGCCTACGAGCAGTACTTC. Amino acids: CSASQGAAYEQYF.

The rearrangement links TRBV12-3 or TRBV12-4 to TRBJ2-5; D gene ambiguous. The germline V and J ends were trimmed by 4 bases and 5 bases, with 14 bases remaining between them. CDR3 length equals 14 residues. This chain's CDR3 is CASSSLPLGETQYF. CDR3 DNA sequence: TGTGCCAGCAGTTCCCTACCTTTGGGGGAGACCCAGTACTTC.